The clone carrying this T cell receptor beta chain was counted only a few times. This CDR3 comprises 13 residues. Germline CDR1 reads SGHTA; CDR2 reads FQGTGA. V lost 1 base and J lost 5, with 8 bases in between. This sample is drawn from a study of memory CD4+ T cells and cytomegalovirus serostatus. Using immunoSEQ multiplex PCR, the repertoire was profiled, and TCRdb retains in-frame clones only, with some absent. Among over 50,000 clones listed, 82% were seen once. The sort gate was single viable CD3+CD4+CD8-CD45RO+ cells for memory CD4+ T cells. Source material: memory CD4+ T cells from blood. This sequence joins TRBV7-3 and TRBJ1-1; unclear D gene. The sequence was obtained from an adult in good health and CMV-seronegative. For the CDR3, the DNA is TGTGCCAGCAGCTTAAAGGCCGAGACTGAAGCTTTCTTT. Translation gives CASSLKAETEAFF.